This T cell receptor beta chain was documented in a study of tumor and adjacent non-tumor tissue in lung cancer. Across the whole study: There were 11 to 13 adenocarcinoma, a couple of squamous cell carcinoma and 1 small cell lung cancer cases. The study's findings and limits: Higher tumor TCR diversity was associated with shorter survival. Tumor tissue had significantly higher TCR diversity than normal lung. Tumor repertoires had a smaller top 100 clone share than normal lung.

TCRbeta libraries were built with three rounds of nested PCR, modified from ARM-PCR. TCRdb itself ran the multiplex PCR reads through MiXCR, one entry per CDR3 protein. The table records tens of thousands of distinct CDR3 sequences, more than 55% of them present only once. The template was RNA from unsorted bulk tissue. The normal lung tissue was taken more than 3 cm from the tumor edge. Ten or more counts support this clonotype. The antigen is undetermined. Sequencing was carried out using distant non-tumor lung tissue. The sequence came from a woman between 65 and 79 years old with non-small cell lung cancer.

CDR3 protein: CASSEKAMGLATQYF. The CDR3 coding sequence is TGCGCCAGCAGTGAAAAGGCGATGGGGTTGGCGACCCAGTACTTC. The chain links TRBV10-2 to TRBJ2-5; D is unresolved. With 3 bases removed from V and 7 bases from J, the gap between germline ends came to 18 bases. The CDR3 runs 15 residues. CDR1 WSHSY and CDR2 SAAADI come from the germline V gene.